The clone carrying this T cell receptor beta chain was observed many times. Its antigen remains unidentified. Researchers took RNA transcripts and amplified the TCR beta CDR3 regions from them. The HTBI primer set served for first-round RT-PCR of the TCR CDR3. MiXCR, applied by TCRdb to the multiplex PCR reads, yields one record per CDR3 protein. The sample records a few hundred thousand distinct CDR3 sequences, approximately 14% being singletons. This entry is derived from a study of T cells in Graves' hyperthyroidism and ophthalmopathy. Fresh 10 ml peripheral blood yielded PBMCs. Overall study results and limits: Blood also held most thyroid clonotypes expanded beyond 0.001.

CDR3 length equals 17 residues. V was cut by 0 bases and J by 2 bases, with 13 bases left in between. This chain uses TRBV12-3 or TRBV12-4 with TRBJ2-2, with D possibly TRBD2 on 7 matching bases. The sequence came from a woman in her thirties with Graves' ophthalmopathy. Sequencing was carried out using blood. CDR3 region: CASSLAGGARNTGELFF. The CDR3 nucleotides read TGTGCCAGCAGTTTAGCGGGGGGGGCGCGTAACACCGGGGAGCTGTTTTTT.